These 5 T cell receptor beta chains were all obtained from the same sample, sequenced in a study of shared clonotypes between healthy human individuals. Here immunoSEQ multiplex PCR was the method, and the copy in TCRdb shows in-frame clones only, minus some. The sample has hundreds of thousands of clones, roughly 79% seen once. Sequencing was carried out using PBMCs. The receptors were gathered from a woman aged 40 to 55 in good health. Some clones in this sample may be carry-over from other donors' samples.

V and J are TRBV2 and TRBJ1-1; maybe TRBD1 (6 bases). CDR1 and CDR2 from the germline V gene are SNHLY and FYNNEI. The CDR3 is 14 residues long. Trimming shortened V by 2 bases and J by 1 base, and 8 bases separated the two germline ends. CDR3 region: CASSEQGPNTEAFF. The CDR3 nucleotides are TGTGCCAGCAGTGAACAGGGGCCGAACACTGAAGCTTTCTTT.

The rearrangement uses TRBV6-1 and TRBJ2-5, with a tentative D call TRBD1 (5 bases). The J call is in doubt because the DNA end fits TRBJ2-7 better. CDR3 size: 12 residues. The germline V gene has CDR1 MNHNS and CDR2 SASEGT. The CDR3 loop is CASIIQGYEQYF. CDR3 nucleotide sequence: TGTGCCAGCATTATCCAGGGCTACGAGCAGTACTTC.

V gene TRBV29-1 combines with J gene TRBJ1-4, with unresolved D. Germline loops: CDR1 SQVTM, CDR2 ANQGSEA. This CDR3 has 12 residues. V lost 5 bases and J lost 4, with 8 bases in between. For the CDR3, the DNA is TGCAGCGTTCGCCAGGATAATGAAAAACTGTTTTTT. It encodes CSVRQDNEKLFF.

This clone showed up many times. The rearrangement joins TRBV13 to TRBJ2-7; 15 bases are shared with TRBD2. Trimming took 3 bases from V and 5 from J; bases not matched to a gene: 5. CDR1 and CDR2 (germline): PRHDT, FYEKMQ (reference sequence). The CDR3 has 16 amino acids. In nucleotides, the CDR3 is TGTGCCAGCAGCTTCGGGACTAGCGGGAGGCAGGACGAGCAGTACTTC. As protein: CASSFGTSGRQDEQYF.

On this clone itself: A far more abundant clone sits one base away, making this likely a read error. Other DNA sequences of this sample code for an identical CDR3. The V call is TRBV6-1, the J call TRBJ2-2; the match to TRBD2 covers 7 bases. In germline, CDR1 is MNHNS, CDR2 SASEGT. This CDR3 spans 15 amino acids. The CDR3 region is CASNAGVENTGELFF. In DNA, the CDR3 is TGTGCCAGCAACGCGGGGGTGGAGAACACCGGGGAGCTGTTCTTT.